The rows below give T cell receptor beta chains drawn from one sample of a study of response to subunit inactivated influenza vaccine. From the RT-PCR reads, TCRdb called clonotypes with MiXCR, one entry per CDR3 protein. The sample lists about 570,000 distinct CDR3 sequences, 12% occurring once. This material consisted of PBMCs from blood, taken on the day of vaccination. The receptors were gathered from a man aged 45-60 years who received an inactivated influenza vaccine. The CDR3 runs from the conserved cysteine through the conserved F or W. D genes are given only for firm matches. The size field is filled for only some rows; it gives once, few, many or a size class.

TRBV20-1	NA	NA	TRBJ2-5	CSARNWEIETQYF	TGCAGTGCTAGGAACTGGGAAATAGAGACCCAGTACTTC
TRBV2	TRBD2	NA	TRBJ2-5	CASSGAASGSGETQYF	TGTGCCAGCAGTGGGGCAGCTAGCGGGAGCGGGGAGACCCAGTACTTC
TRBV29-1	TRBD1	NA	TRBJ2-1	CSVGTGEFF	TGCAGCGTTGGGACAGGGGAGTTCTTC
TRBV7-2	NA	NA	TRBJ1-1	CASSLARGLQNTEAFF	TGTGCCAGCAGCTTAGCGCGAGGACTCCAGAACACTGAAGCTTTCTTT
TRBV5-1	NA	few	TRBJ2-2	CASGSETANTGELFF	TGCGCCAGCGGGTCTGAGACAGCGAACACCGGGGAGCTGTTTTTT
TRBV2	NA	NA	TRBJ2-3	CATHRGWSTDTQYF	TGTGCCACCCATCGGGGTTGGAGCACAGATACGCAGTATTTT
TRBV5-1	NA	NA	TRBJ2-7	CASSLWPDEQYF	TGCGCCAGCAGCTTGTGGCCCGACGAGCAGTACTTC
TRBV12-3/TRBV12-4	TRBD1	many	TRBJ2-3	CASRAPTGSSTDTQYF	TGTGCCAGCAGAGCCCCGACAGGGTCCAGCACAGATACGCAGTATTTT
TRBV30	TRBD2	NA	TRBJ2-1	CAWNDSPRTSRNEQFF	TGTGCCTGGAATGATAGTCCTCGGACTAGCCGCAATGAGCAGTTCTTC
TRBV12-3/TRBV12-4	TRBD1	few	TRBJ2-7	CASSFGPGQGTYEQYF	TGTGCCAGCAGTTTTGGACCGGGACAGGGGACGTACGAGCAGTACTTC
TRBV4-1	NA	NA	TRBJ1-1	CASSQATGRQNTEAFF	TGCGCCAGCAGCCAAGCAACGGGACGGCAGAACACTGAAGCTTTCTTT
TRBV7-9	TRBD2	few	TRBJ2-7	CASSPTSGLTYEQYF	TGTGCCAGCAGCCCCACTAGCGGGCTCACCTACGAGCAGTACTTC
TRBV12-3/TRBV12-4	NA	NA	TRBJ2-6	CASSLGSRSSGANVLTF	TGTGCCAGCAGTTTGGGCAGCCGGAGCTCTGGGGCCAACGTCCTGACTTTC
TRBV19	TRBD2	few	TRBJ2-6	CASSSLGLAGYSGANVLTF	TGTGCCAGTAGTTCCTTGGGACTAGCGGGATACTCTGGGGCCAACGTCCTGACTTTC
TRBV12-3/TRBV12-4	NA	many	TRBJ1-5	CASSLAVGQPQHF	TGTGCCAGCAGTTTAGCGGTGGGTCAGCCCCAGCATTTT
TRBV6-5	NA	few	TRBJ2-4	CASSYFRGSGSLAKNIQYF	TGTGCCAGCAGTTACTTCCGGGGGAGTGGATCGTTAGCCAAAAACATTCAGTACTTC
TRBV11-2	NA	NA	TRBJ2-1	CASSLERTNYNEQFF	TGTGCCAGCAGCTTAGAGCGGACTAACTACAATGAGCAGTTCTTC
TRBV5-6	NA	many	TRBJ2-7	CASSLNLEQYF	TGTGCCAGCAGCTTGAACTTGGAGCAGTACTTC
TRBV7-2	NA	few	TRBJ1-6	CASSLDTGISSPLHF	TGTGCCAGCAGCTTAGACACAGGAATTAGTTCACCCCTCCACTTT
TRBV7-2	NA	NA	TRBJ2-5	CASGRAPKETQYF	TGTGCCAGCGGAAGGGCACCTAAAGAGACCCAGTACTTC
TRBV29-1	TRBD2	few	TRBJ2-7	CSVATSGRTYEQYF	TGCAGCGTCGCGACTAGCGGGAGAACCTACGAGCAGTACTTC
TRBV2	NA	NA	TRBJ2-3	CASSDTPEAGDTQYF	TGTGCCAGCAGTGACACCCCAGAAGCGGGAGATACGCAGTATTTT
TRBV10-1	TRBD2	NA	TRBJ2-1	CASNGGGAWNEQFF	TGCGCCAGCAACGGCGGGGGGGCCTGGAATGAGCAGTTCTTC
TRBV20-1	TRBD2	few	TRBJ2-5	CSANTGTSGGMGETQYF	TGCAGTGCTAACACTGGGACTAGCGGGGGCATGGGGGAGACCCAGTACTTC
TRBV15	TRBD2	NA	TRBJ2-5	CATKIAGRETQYF	TGTGCCACCAAGATAGCGGGAAGGGAGACCCAGTACTTC
TRBV11-2	TRBD2	few	TRBJ2-1	CASSFRGTSGGLYNEQFF	TGTGCCAGCAGCTTCAGGGGGACTAGCGGGGGATTATACAATGAGCAGTTCTTC
TRBV20-1	NA	few	TRBJ2-1	CSANKGGYNEQFF	TGCAGTGCTAATAAAGGGGGGTACAATGAGCAGTTCTTC
TRBV29-1	NA	many	TRBJ2-6	CSVMMGPASGANVLTF	TGCAGCGTAATGATGGGGCCTGCCTCTGGGGCCAACGTCCTGACTTTC
TRBV15	NA	NA	TRBJ2-3	CATHRAVLSTDTQYF	TGTGCCACCCACCGGGCGGTTCTTAGCACAGATACGCAGTATTTT
TRBV7-9	NA	many	TRBJ2-7	CASSLSSSEQYF	TGTGCCAGCAGCTTAAGTAGTTCCGAGCAGTACTTC
TRBV27	NA	few	TRBJ2-1	CASSAQGFSSYNEQFF	TGTGCCAGCAGTGCTCAGGGGTTTAGCTCCTACAATGAGCAGTTCTTC
TRBV7-2	NA	NA	TRBJ1-6	CASSAGRLRPLHF	TGTGCCAGCAGCGCCGGACGGCTTAGGCCCCTCCACTTT
TRBV10-3	TRBD1	NA	TRBJ2-2	CAIRQGQGGLNTGELFF	TGTGCCATCAGACAAGGACAGGGGGGATTGAACACCGGGGAGCTGTTTTTT
TRBV20-1	NA	NA	TRBJ2-1	CSARGGSSEQFF	TGCAGTGCTAGGGGAGGATCGAGCGAGCAGTTCTTC
TRBV11-2	NA	NA	TRBJ2-1	CASSLVGGGANSYNEQFF	TGTGCCAGCAGCTTAGTGGGGGGCGGGGCCAACTCCTACAATGAGCAGTTCTTC
TRBV29-1	TRBD2	NA	TRBJ2-7	CSVDLGRTSGGYEQYF	TGCAGCGTTGATTTGGGGAGGACTAGCGGAGGCTACGAGCAGTACTTC
TRBV4-3	TRBD1	few	TRBJ1-2	CASSQAPTGNYGYTF	TGCGCCAGCAGCCAGGCCCCGACAGGGAACTATGGCTACACCTTC
TRBV5-1	TRBD1	few	TRBJ2-7	CASSWTGAASYEQYF	TGCGCCAGCTCTTGGACAGGGGCCGCGTCCTACGAGCAGTACTTC
TRBV7-9	TRBD1	few	TRBJ2-7	CASSPDRAAYEQYF	TGTGCCAGCAGCCCAGACAGGGCCGCCTACGAGCAGTACTTC
TRBV15	NA	many	TRBJ2-2	CATVPGGHVNTGELFF	TGTGCCACCGTTCCCGGGGGGCACGTAAACACCGGGGAGCTGTTTTTT
TRBV20-1	TRBD2	few	TRBJ2-1	CSARVLAGGPEAYNEQFF	TGCAGTGCTAGGGTTCTAGCGGGAGGGCCCGAAGCATACAATGAGCAGTTCTTC
TRBV5-1	NA	NA	TRBJ2-6	CASSLAGYGDLGGANVLTF	TGCGCCAGCAGCTTGGCGGGGTATGGGGATCTTGGTGGGGCCAACGTCCTGACTTTC
TRBV30	NA	NA	TRBJ2-1	CACFQGFDEQFF	TGTGCCTGCTTCCAGGGATTCGATGAGCAGTTCTTC
TRBV11-2	TRBD2	few	TRBJ2-7	CASSWRTSGGEQYF	TGTGCCAGCAGCTGGAGGACTAGCGGGGGCGAGCAGTACTTC
TRBV5-6	TRBD1	many	TRBJ2-5	CASSYGTGKETQYF	TGTGCCAGCAGTTACGGGACAGGAAAAGAGACCCAGTACTTC
TRBV29-1	NA	many	TRBJ1-1	CSVEEGIGTEAFF	TGCAGCGTTGAGGAGGGTATAGGCACTGAAGCTTTCTTT
TRBV7-2	NA	few	TRBJ1-2	CASSLVVVGTGGYTF	TGTGCCAGCAGCTTAGTTGTGGTAGGGACGGGAGGCTACACCTTC